This T cell receptor beta chain was recovered during a study of cytomegalovirus exposure and HLA in healthy donors. The PCR contained 60 Vbeta and 13 Jbeta primers. Data came from immunoSEQ multiplex PCR; TCRdb stores just in-frame clones and leaves some out. The table has under 95,000 clones, around 82% seen once. The V gene lost 8 bases and the J gene lost 7 bases, with 26 bases spanning the gap. The CDR3 consists of 16 residues. Per the germline V gene, CDR1 is MRHNA and CDR2 is SNTAGT. Material: PBMCs. This chain connects TRBV6-4 to TRBJ1-1, with a tentative D call TRBD1 (5 bases). The clonotype comes from a male donor in good health and CMV-seronegative. The CDR3 nucleotides read TGTGCCAGCCTGTATCGGACACGGATAGACGGAGTTGAAGCTTTCTTT. It codes for CASLYRTRIDGVEAFF.